Listed below are T cell receptor beta chains from one sample, sequenced in a study of shared clonotypes between healthy human individuals. Using immunoSEQ multiplex PCR, the repertoire was profiled, and TCRdb retains in-frame clones only, with some absent. The repertoire holds 100,000 or so clones, with about 63% as singletons. Sequenced material: memory CD8+ T cells sorted from blood. These receptors all come from a woman aged 25-40 years in good health. Each CDR3 is given with its conserved first and last residue. The D gene is left open where the match is weak. Part of the rows lack a size; the others show once, few, many or a class for expanded clones.

>TRBV28|-|-|TRBJ2-7
CASSSLPQSSYEQYF
TGTGCCAGCAGCTCGCTCCCACAGAGCTCCTACGAGCAGTACTTC
>TRBV2|-|-|TRBJ1-1
CASTMRGEGEAFF
TGTGCCAGCACCATGAGGGGGGAAGGTGAAGCTTTCTTT
>TRBV5-4|-|-|TRBJ1-1
CASSSDGKTMNTEAFF
TGTGCCAGCAGCTCAGACGGGAAAACTATGAACACTGAAGCTTTCTTT
>TRBV9|-|TRBD2|TRBJ2-1
CASSVSGTSGYNEQFF
TGTGCCAGCAGCGTCTCCGGGACTAGCGGGTACAATGAGCAGTTCTTC
>TRBV19|-|-|TRBJ2-7
CASSILALHGIYEQYF
TGTGCCAGTAGTATTTTAGCGCTACATGGGATTTACGAGCAGTACTTC
>TRBV28|-|TRBD1|TRBJ2-2
CASSRYRGLAGELFF
TGTGCCAGCAGTCGATACAGGGGGCTTGCCGGGGAGCTGTTTTTT
>TRBV28|once|-|TRBJ2-5
CASSFGQAGWETQYF
TGTGCCAGCAGTTTCGGGCAGGCAGGGTGGGAGACCCAGTACTTC
>TRBV7-9|-|TRBD2|TRBJ2-2
CASRDTGTRSGELFF
TGTGCCAGCAGGGACACCGGGACTAGAAGCGGGGAGCTGTTTTTT
>TRBV15|-|TRBD1|TRBJ2-3
CATSREKQGATDTQYF
TGTGCCACCAGCAGAGAGAAACAGGGGGCGACAGATACGCAGTATTTT
>TRBV7-9|-|TRBD1|TRBJ1-1
CASSPRGVGQGLTEAFF
TGTGCCAGCAGCCCTCGGGGGGTAGGACAGGGTTTAACTGAAGCTTTCTTT
>TRBV10-1|many|-|TRBJ1-3
CASQGRETGNTIYF
TGCGCCTCCCAAGGCCGGGAGACTGGAAACACCATATATTTT
>TRBV7-8|-|TRBD1|TRBJ1-3
CASSRRQGPTDTIYF
TGTGCCAGCAGCCGAAGACAGGGACCTACCGACACCATATATTTT
>TRBV5-8|-|TRBD2|TRBJ2-7
CASSLRLAGFFPRNEQYF
TGTGCCAGCAGTTTAAGACTAGCGGGGTTTTTTCCCCGTAACGAGCAGTACTTC
>TRBV27|-|-|TRBJ1-1
CASSLPRDTEAFF
TGTGCCAGCAGTCTACCCCGTGACACTGAAGCTTTCTTT
>TRBV28|few|-|TRBJ1-5
CASSLIQGRGYQPQHF
TGTGCCAGCAGTTTAATCCAGGGGCGAGGTTATCAGCCCCAGCATTTT
>TRBV5-1|-|-|TRBJ2-3
CASSSGTLHTDTQYF
TGCGCCAGCAGCTCCGGGACACTCCACACAGATACGCAGTATTTT
>TRBV4-2|-|TRBD1|TRBJ1-2
CASSQGSGDRVFGYTF
TGTGCCAGCAGCCAAGGTTCAGGGGACAGGGTCTTTGGCTACACCTTC
>TRBV11-2|-|-|TRBJ2-3
CASSLNPTGGDTQYF
TGTGCCAGCAGCTTAAACCCCACAGGTGGCGATACGCAGTATTTT
>TRBV2|-|TRBD1|TRBJ1-5
CASRTGNNQPQHF
TGTGCCAGCAGGACAGGGAACAATCAGCCCCAGCATTTT
>TRBV19|-|-|TRBJ2-7
CASEGAVYSYEQYF
TGTGCCAGTGAAGGGGCTGTTTACTCCTACGAGCAGTACTTC
>TRBV4-1|-|-|TRBJ2-1
CASSRTLNRPFF
TGCGCCAGCAGCCGAACCCTTAACCGACCGTTCTTC
>TRBV6-4|-|TRBD2|TRBJ2-1
CASSDLAGGNNEQFF
TGTGCCAGCAGTGACCTAGCGGGAGGGAACAATGAGCAGTTCTTC
>TRBV15|-|TRBD2|TRBJ2-1
CATSSGSGRAIKQFF
TGTGCCACCAGCAGCGGTAGCGGGAGGGCTATTAAGCAGTTCTTC
>TRBV13|-|-|TRBJ2-7
CASSFSSTTYEQYF
TGTGCCAGCAGCTTCTCCTCAACTACCTACGAGCAGTACTTC
>TRBV29-1|-|-|TRBJ2-3
CSVVPGGTARDTQYF
TGCAGCGTTGTTCCAGGGGGGACAGCTAGAGATACGCAGTATTTT
>TRBV30|few|-|TRBJ1-5
CAWGDGRTQHF
TGTGCCTGGGGGGACGGCCGGACCCAGCATTTT
>TRBV7-9|-|-|TRBJ2-7
CASSSPTDFYEQYF
TGTGCCAGCAGCTCGCCGACAGACTTCTACGAGCAGTACTTC
>TRBV7-6|-|-|TRBJ2-6
CASSLTSSGANVLTF
TGTGCCAGCAGCTTAACAAGCTCTGGGGCCAACGTCCTGACTTTC
>TRBV6-6|-|-|TRBJ2-1
CATGAVGTEQFF
TGTGCCACGGGGGCAGTTGGGACTGAGCAGTTCTTC
>TRBV28|-|-|TRBJ2-5
CASSLFPGQETQYF
TGTGCCAGCAGTTTATTCCCGGGGCAAGAGACCCAGTACTTC
>TRBV5-6|-|-|TRBJ2-7
CASSLVGRGSEQYF
TGTGCCAGCAGCTTGGTAGGCAGGGGATCCGAGCAGTACTTC
>TRBV18|-|-|TRBJ2-3
CASSPGGGTQYF
TGTGCCAGCTCACCAGGGGGAGGTACGCAGTATTTT
>TRBV11-2|-|-|TRBJ2-3
CASSPSRGLVEYF
TGTGCCAGCAGCCCATCGCGGGGACTCGTTGAGTATTTT
>TRBV5-1|once|TRBD1|TRBJ2-3
CASSNRGDPPDTQYF
TGCGCCAGCAGCAACAGGGGCGACCCACCAGATACGCAGTATTTT
>TRBV5-4|-|-|TRBJ2-5
CASSLETEETQYF
TGTGCCAGCAGCTTGGAAACGGAAGAGACCCAGTACTTC
>TRBV4-1|once|-|TRBJ1-3
CASSPRRQDLSGNTIYF
TGCGCCAGCAGCCCCCGGAGACAGGACCTCTCTGGAAACACCATATATTTT
>TRBV5-4|-|-|TRBJ2-2
CASSLVFSGELFF
TGTGCCAGCAGCTTGGTGTTTTCCGGGGAGCTGTTTTTT
>TRBV29-1|once|TRBD1|TRBJ2-3
CSVGGGRLSTDTQYF
TGCAGCGTTGGAGGGGGCCGACTAAGCACAGATACGCAGTATTTT
>TRBV27|-|-|TRBJ1-5
CASSPRTAFNQPQHF
TGTGCCAGCAGTCCCCGGACAGCTTTCAATCAGCCCCAGCATTTT
>TRBV28|hyperexpanded|-|TRBJ1-5
CASSPDLYSNQPQHF
TGTGCCAGCAGTCCGGACTTGTATAGCAATCAGCCCCAGCATTTT
>TRBV13|once|TRBD1|TRBJ2-1
CASSLGTPDRGFYNEQFF
TGTGCCAGCAGCTTAGGGACCCCGGACAGGGGGTTCTACAATGAGCAGTTCTTC
>TRBV9|-|-|TRBJ2-2
CASSPGTRELFF
TGTGCCAGCAGCCCCGGGACCAGGGAGCTGTTTTTT
>TRBV27|many|-|TRBJ2-1
CASSWTVGNEQFF
TGTGCCAGCAGTTGGACAGTGGGGAATGAGCAGTTCTTC
>TRBV6-4|few|-|TRBJ2-6
CASSEGPLSGANVLTF
TGTGCCAGCAGTGAGGGTCCGCTCTCTGGGGCCAACGTCCTGACTTTC
>TRBV6-5|-|TRBD1|TRBJ2-1
CASSYSTGGRGEQFF
TGTGCCAGCAGTTACTCAACAGGGGGGAGAGGTGAGCAGTTCTTC
>TRBV15|-|TRBD2|TRBJ2-1
CATSRGSGLAGDEQFF
TGTGCCACCAGCAGAGGGTCGGGACTAGCGGGAGATGAGCAGTTCTTC
>TRBV25-1|-|-|TRBJ2-7
CATARDTEYEQYF
TGTGCCACCGCGAGGGACACCGAATACGAGCAGTACTTC
>TRBV25-1|many|TRBD1|TRBJ2-7
CASSEKGQDPADEQYF
TGTGCCAGCAGTGAAAAAGGACAGGACCCTGCCGACGAGCAGTACTTC
>TRBV23-1|-|TRBD2|TRBJ2-3
CASISPRLAGPLETDTQYF
TGCGCCAGCATCTCCCCGAGGCTAGCGGGCCCCCTGGAGACAGATACGCAGTATTTT
>TRBV25-1|once|-|TRBJ1-4
CASSNRDGEKLFF
TGTGCCAGCAGTAACAGGGACGGCGAAAAACTGTTTTTT
>TRBV7-8|-|TRBD2|TRBJ2-7
CASSLKGLGTSAQRGDEQYF
TGTGCCAGCAGCTTAAAGGGGCTTGGGACTAGCGCCCAAAGGGGGGACGAGCAGTACTTC
>TRBV28|-|-|TRBJ1-1
CASSFGVRNTEAFF
TGTGCCAGCAGTTTTGGGGTTAGGAACACTGAAGCTTTCTTT
>TRBV6-6|-|-|TRBJ2-3
CASSYSRSGADTQYF
TGTGCCAGCAGTTACTCGAGGTCGGGGGCAGATACGCAGTATTTT
>TRBV27|-|-|TRBJ1-2
CASSPTHRVLYDRDGYTF
TGTGCCAGCAGCCCGACCCACAGGGTTCTATACGATCGGGATGGCTACACCTTC
>TRBV6-4|-|-|TRBJ2-2
CASSYSEVTELFF
TGTGCCAGCAGTTACTCTGAGGTTACGGAGCTGTTTTTT
>TRBV28|-|-|TRBJ1-1
CASSLIWAATITEAFF
TGTGCCAGCAGTTTGATCTGGGCGGCTACCATAACTGAAGCTTTCTTT
>TRBV5-1|-|-|TRBJ1-4
CASSFRDGNEKLFF
TGCGCCAGCAGCTTCCGGGACGGGAATGAAAAACTGTTTTTT